This T cell receptor (beta chain) was sequenced in a study of HIV-infected patients and healthy controls. No cell fractionation was done, so the repertoire covers all unsorted peripheral blood T cells. The CDR3 loop spans 15 amino acids. Germline assignment: CDR1 GTSNPN and CDR2 SVGIG (reference sequence). V gave up 3 bases and J gave up 3 bases; unmatched junction bases: 8. This clonotype was picked up many times. Around 500 ng RNA was reverse transcribed with alpha and beta constant-region primers. Using multiplexing indices, alpha and beta chain libraries were generated apart by chain-specific third strand synthesis. The library had 12-nucleotide molecular identifiers formed by two random hexamers joined together. MiXCR, applied by TCRdb to the 5' RACE reads, yields one record per CDR3 protein. The table lists roughly 25,000 distinct CDR3 sequences, under 9% of them singletons.

Source material: blood. The sequence derives from an adult in good health. The chain uses TRBV30 and TRBJ1-5, with 7 bases fitting TRBD1. CDR3 loop: CAWSLRGLVNQPQHF. The CDR3 region has the DNA TGTGCCTGGAGCTTAAGGGGGCTTGTCAATCAGCCCCAGCATTTT.